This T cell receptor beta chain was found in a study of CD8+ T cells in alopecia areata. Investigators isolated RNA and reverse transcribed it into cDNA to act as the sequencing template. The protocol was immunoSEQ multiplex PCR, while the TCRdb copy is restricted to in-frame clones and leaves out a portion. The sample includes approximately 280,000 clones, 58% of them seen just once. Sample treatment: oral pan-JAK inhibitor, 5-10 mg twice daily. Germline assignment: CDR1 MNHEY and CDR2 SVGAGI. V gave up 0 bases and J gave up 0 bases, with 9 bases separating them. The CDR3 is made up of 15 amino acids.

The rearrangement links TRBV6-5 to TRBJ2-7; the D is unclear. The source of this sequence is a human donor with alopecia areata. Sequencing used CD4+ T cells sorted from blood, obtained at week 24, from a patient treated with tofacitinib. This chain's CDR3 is CASSYSPGFSYEQYF. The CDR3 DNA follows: TGTGCCAGCAGTTACTCGCCAGGTTTCTCCTACGAGCAGTACTTC.